This TCR beta chain was sequenced for a study of T cell responses to AZD1222 COVID-19 vaccine. Data came from immunoSEQ multiplex PCR; TCRdb stores just in-frame clones and leaves some out. The repertoire holds about 140,000 clones, with about 91% as singletons. The V gene end was trimmed by 3 bases and the J gene end by 3 bases; junction bases not matched to a gene: 13. This CDR3 has 19 amino acids. Germline CDR1 MDHEN, CDR2 SYDVKM. The material was peripheral blood, obtained 28 days after the second AZD1222 dose. V gene TRBV28 combines with J gene TRBJ2-5; 13 nucleotides match TRBD2. This receptor was obtained from an adult who received the AZD1222 COVID-19 vaccine. In nucleotides, the CDR3 is TGTGCCAGCAGTTTCCCACAGAGGACGGGACTAGCGGGAAAAGAGACCCAGTACTTC. Amino acids: CASSFPQRTGLAGKETQYF.